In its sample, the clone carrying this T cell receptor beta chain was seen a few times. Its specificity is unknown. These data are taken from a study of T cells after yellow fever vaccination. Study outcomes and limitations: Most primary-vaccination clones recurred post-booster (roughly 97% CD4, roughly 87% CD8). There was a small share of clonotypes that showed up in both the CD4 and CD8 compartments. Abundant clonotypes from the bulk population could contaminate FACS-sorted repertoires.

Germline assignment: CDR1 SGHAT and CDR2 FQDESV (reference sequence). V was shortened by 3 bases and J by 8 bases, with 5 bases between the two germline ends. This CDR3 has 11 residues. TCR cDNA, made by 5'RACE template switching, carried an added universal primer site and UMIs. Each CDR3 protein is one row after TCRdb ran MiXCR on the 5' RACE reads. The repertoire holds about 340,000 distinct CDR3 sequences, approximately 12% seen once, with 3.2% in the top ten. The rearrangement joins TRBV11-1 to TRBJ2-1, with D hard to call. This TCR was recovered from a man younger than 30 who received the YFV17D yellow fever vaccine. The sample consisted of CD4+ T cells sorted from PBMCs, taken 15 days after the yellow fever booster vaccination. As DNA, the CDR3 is TGTGCCAGCAGCTTCCATTATGAGCAGTTCTTC. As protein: CASSFHYEQFF.